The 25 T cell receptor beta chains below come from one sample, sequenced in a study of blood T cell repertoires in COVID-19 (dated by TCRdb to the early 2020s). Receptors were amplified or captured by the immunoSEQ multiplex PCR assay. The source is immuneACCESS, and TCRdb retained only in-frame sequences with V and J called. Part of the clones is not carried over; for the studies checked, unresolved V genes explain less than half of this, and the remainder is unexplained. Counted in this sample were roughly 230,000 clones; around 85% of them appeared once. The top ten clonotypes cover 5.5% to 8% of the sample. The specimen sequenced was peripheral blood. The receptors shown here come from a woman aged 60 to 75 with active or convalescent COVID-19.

This CDR3 is CATSGAAGTEAFF. In DNA, the CDR3 is TGTGCCACCTCTGGAGCCGCCGGGACTGAAGCTTTCTTT. The chain couples TRBV6-5 to TRBJ1-1; D is unclear. The V end lost 10 bases, the J end lost 5 bases, and 17 bases lay between the germline ends. CDR1 is MNHEY, CDR2 SVGAGI, per germline. The CDR3 is 13 residues long.

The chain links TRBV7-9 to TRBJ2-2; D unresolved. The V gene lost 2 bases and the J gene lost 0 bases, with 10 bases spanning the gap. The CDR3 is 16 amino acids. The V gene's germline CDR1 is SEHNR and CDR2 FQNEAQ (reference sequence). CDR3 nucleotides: TGTGCCAGCAGCTTAACTAACCTCGCGAACACCGGGGAGCTGTTTTTT. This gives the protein CASSLTNLANTGELFF.

CDR3 sequence reads: CASSQDRDRVYGYTF. The CDR3 DNA follows: TGTGCCAGCAGCCAAGATCGGGACAGGGTGTATGGCTACACCTTC. The chain uses TRBV4-2 and TRBJ1-2, with 9 bases lining up with TRBD1. J was trimmed by 5 bases and V by 0 bases; bases with no gene match: 4. The germline V gene encodes CDR1 LGHNA and CDR2 YNFKEQ. This CDR3 contains 15 residues.

The CDR3: CASSETRTPSSYNEQFF. The CDR3 DNA reads TGTGCCAGCAGTGAAACTCGCACTCCTAGCTCCTACAATGAGCAGTTCTTC. The chain combines TRBV6-1 with TRBJ2-1; D is unresolved. The length of the CDR3 is 17 residues. V lost 2 bases, J lost 0 bases, and 14 bases lay in between. Germline CDR1 reads MNHNS; CDR2 reads SASEGT.

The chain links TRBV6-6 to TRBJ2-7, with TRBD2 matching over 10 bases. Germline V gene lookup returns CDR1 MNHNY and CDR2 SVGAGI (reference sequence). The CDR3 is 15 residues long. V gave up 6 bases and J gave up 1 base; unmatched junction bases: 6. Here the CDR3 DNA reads TGTGCCAGCAGCGATGGACTAGCGGAATCCTACGAGCAGTACTTC. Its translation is CASSDGLAESYEQYF.

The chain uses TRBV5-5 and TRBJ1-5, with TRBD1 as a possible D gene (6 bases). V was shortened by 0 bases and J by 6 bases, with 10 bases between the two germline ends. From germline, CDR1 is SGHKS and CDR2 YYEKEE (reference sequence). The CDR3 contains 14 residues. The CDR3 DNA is TGTGCCAGCAGCTTGGACACAGGGAGTCAGCCCCAGCATTTT. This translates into CASSLDTGSQPQHF.

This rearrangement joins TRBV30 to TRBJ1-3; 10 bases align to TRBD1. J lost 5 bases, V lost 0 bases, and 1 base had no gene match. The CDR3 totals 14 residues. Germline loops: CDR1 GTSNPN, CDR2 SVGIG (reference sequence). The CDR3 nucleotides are TGTGCCTGGAGTGTGGGACAGGGGCGAAACACCATATATTTT. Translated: CAWSVGQGRNTIYF.

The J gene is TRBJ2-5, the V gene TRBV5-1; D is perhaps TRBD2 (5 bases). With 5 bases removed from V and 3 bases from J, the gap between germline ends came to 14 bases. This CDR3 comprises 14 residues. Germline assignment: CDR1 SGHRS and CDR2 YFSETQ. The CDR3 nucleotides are TGCGCCAGCAGAAGTCGAGGGCCAGAAGAGACCCAGTACTTC. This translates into CASRSRGPEETQYF.

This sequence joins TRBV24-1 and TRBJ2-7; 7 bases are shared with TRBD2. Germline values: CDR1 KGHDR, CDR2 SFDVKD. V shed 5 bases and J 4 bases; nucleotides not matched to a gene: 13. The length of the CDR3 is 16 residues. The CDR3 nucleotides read TGTGCCACCAGTGCCAACGGTCGCGGGAGAGGTTACGAGCAGTACTTC. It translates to CATSANGRGRGYEQYF.

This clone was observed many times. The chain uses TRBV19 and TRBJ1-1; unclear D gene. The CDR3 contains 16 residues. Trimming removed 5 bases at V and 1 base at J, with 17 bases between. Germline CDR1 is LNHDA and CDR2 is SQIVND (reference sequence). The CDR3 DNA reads TGTGCCAGTAGTCGGCAGGCCAAGAAGGCGAACACTGAAGCTTTCTTT. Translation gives CASSRQAKKANTEAFF.

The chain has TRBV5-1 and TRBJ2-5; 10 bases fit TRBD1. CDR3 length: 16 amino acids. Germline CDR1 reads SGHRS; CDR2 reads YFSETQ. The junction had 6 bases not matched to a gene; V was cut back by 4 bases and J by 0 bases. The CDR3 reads CASSQADRGYQETQYF. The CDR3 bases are TGCGCCAGCAGCCAGGCGGACAGGGGGTACCAAGAGACCCAGTACTTC.

The CDR3 nucleotides are TGTGCCACCAGCAGAGTGGGGGGCACTGAAGCTTTCTTT. Translating gives CATSRVGGTEAFF. This chain joins TRBV15 and TRBJ1-1; the D gene is possibly TRBD1 (5 bases). Germline V CDR1 and CDR2: LNHNV, YYDKDF (reference sequence). Trimming cost V 1 base and J 4 bases, with 7 bases left between them. CDR3 length: 13 amino acids.

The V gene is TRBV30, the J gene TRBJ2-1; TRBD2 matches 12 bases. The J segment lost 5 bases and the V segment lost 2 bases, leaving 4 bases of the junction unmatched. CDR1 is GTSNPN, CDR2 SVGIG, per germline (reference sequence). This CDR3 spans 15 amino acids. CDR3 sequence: CAWSQGLAGNNEQFF. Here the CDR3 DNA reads TGTGCCTGGAGTCAGGGACTAGCGGGTAACAATGAGCAGTTCTTC. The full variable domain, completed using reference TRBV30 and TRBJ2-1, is SQTIHQWPATLVQPVGSPLSLECTVEGTSNPNLYWYRQAAGRGLQLLFYSVGIGQISSEVPQNLSASRPQDRQFILSSKKLLLSDSGFYLCAWSQGLAGNNEQFFGPGTRLTVL.

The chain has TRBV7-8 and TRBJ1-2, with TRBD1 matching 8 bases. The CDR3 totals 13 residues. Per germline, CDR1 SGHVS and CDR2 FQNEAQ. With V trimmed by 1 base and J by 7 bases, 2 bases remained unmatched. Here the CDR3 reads CASSLVQGGGYTF. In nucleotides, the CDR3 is TGTGCCAGCAGCTTAGTACAGGGGGGTGGCTACACCTTC.

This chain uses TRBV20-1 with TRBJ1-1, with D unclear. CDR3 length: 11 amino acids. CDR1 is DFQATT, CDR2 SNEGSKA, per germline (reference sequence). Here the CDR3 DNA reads TGCAGCCTCCAGTTGAACACTGAAGCTTTCTTT. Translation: CSLQLNTEAFF.

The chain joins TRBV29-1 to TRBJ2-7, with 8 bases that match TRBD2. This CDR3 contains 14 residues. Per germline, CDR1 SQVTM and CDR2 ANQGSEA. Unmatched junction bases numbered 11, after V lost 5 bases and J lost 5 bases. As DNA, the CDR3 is TGCAGCGTTAATCGGGCGGGAGGTTTCCACGAGCAGTACTTC. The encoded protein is CSVNRAGGFHEQYF.

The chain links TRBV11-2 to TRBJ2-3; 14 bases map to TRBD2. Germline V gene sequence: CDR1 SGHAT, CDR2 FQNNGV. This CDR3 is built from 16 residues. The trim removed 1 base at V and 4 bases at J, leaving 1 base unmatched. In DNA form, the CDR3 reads TGTGCCAGCAGCTTAGCGGGACTAGCGGGAGCAGATACGCAGTATTTT. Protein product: CASSLAGLAGADTQYF.

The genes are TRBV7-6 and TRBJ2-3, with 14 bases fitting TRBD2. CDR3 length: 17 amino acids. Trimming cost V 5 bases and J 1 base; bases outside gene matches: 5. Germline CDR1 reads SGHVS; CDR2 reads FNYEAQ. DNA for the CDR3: TGTGCCAGCAGCCCCGGGACTAGCGGGGGAGGCACAGATACGCAGTATTTT. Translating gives CASSPGTSGGGTDTQYF.

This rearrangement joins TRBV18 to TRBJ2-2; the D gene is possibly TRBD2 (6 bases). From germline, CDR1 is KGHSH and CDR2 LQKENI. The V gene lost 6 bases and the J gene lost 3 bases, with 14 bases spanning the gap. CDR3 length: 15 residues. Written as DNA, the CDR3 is TGTGCCAGCTCCACACGGACGGGGGACACCGGGGAGCTGTTTTTT. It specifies CASSTRTGDTGELFF.

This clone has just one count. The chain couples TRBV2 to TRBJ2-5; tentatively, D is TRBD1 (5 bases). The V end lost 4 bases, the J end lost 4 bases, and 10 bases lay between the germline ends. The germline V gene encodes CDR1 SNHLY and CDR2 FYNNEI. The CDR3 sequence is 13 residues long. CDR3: CASSGGARETQYF. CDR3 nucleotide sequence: TGTGCCAGCAGTGGGGGCGCGAGAGAGACCCAGTACTTC.

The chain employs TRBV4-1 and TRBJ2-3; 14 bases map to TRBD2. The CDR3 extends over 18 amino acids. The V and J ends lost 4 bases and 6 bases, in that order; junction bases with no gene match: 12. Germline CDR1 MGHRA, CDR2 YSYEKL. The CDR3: CASSPPQRTSGRWDTQYF. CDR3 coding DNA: TGCGCCAGCAGCCCGCCACAACGGACTAGCGGGAGGTGGGATACGCAGTATTTT.

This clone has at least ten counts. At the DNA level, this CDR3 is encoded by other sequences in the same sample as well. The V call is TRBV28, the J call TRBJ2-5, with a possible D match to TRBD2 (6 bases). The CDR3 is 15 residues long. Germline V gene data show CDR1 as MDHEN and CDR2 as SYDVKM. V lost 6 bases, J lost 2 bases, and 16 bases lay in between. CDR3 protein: CASRARGGPQETQYF. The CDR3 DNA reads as TGTGCCAGCAGAGCTAGGGGAGGACCACAAGAGACCCAGTACTTC.

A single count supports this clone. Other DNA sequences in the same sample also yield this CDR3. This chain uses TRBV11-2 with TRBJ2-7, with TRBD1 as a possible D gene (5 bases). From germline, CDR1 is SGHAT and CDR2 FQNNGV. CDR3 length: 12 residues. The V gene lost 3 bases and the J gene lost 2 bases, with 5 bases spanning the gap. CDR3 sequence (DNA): TGTGCCAGCAGCTTGGACACCTACGAGCAGTACTTC. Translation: CASSLDTYEQYF.

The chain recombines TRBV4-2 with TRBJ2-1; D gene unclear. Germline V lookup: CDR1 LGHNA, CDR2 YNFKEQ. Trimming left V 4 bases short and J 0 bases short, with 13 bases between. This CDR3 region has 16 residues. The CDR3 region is CASSPYAMSSYNEQFF. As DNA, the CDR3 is TGTGCCAGCAGCCCCTACGCGATGAGCTCCTACAATGAGCAGTTCTTC.

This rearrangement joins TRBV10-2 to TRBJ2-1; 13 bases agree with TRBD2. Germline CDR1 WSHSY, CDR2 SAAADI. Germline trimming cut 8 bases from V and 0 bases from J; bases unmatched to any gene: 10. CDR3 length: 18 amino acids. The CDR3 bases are TGCGCCAGCCTTGGGACTAGCGGGACCAACAGCTCCTACAATGAGCAGTTCTTC. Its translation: CASLGTSGTNSSYNEQFF.